The 25 T cell receptor beta chains given below trace back to one sample, sequenced in a study of vaccination effects on CD4 cells after COVID-19. Pools of viral peptides were used by the ViraFEST assay to expand antigen-specific CD4+ T cells ahead of sequencing. Culture proceeded for nine to eleven days, and CD4+ T cells were then isolated. Their SARS-CoV-2 infection, verified by PCR, occurred between March and December 2020. This table comes from immunoSEQ multiplex PCR, and its TCRdb copy is limited to in-frame clones, with some not included. The repertoire holds 24,000 or so clones, with roughly 77% as singletons. No antigen is known for these receptors. The specimen was CD4+ T cells from PBMCs cultured with HCoV-NL63 spike peptides, collected before COVID-19 vaccination. These receptor sequences come from a human donor who had a prior SARS-CoV-2 infection.

Only one count was recorded for this clone. The J gene is TRBJ2-3, the V gene TRBV7-9; D is undetermined. This CDR3 is built from 13 residues. Germline assignment: CDR1 SEHNR and CDR2 FQNEAQ (reference sequence). The germline V and J ends were trimmed by 2 bases and 1 base, with 4 bases remaining between them. The CDR3 sequence is CASSLSGTDTQYF. The CDR3 bases are TGTGCCAGCAGCTTATCTGGCACAGATACGCAGTATTTT.

The chain employs TRBV7-8 and TRBJ1-6; no definite D call. Deletions cut 2 bases from V and 5 bases from J, with 7 bases between. The CDR3 has 14 residues. Looked up from germline, CDR1 is SGHVS and CDR2 is FQNEAQ. For the CDR3, the DNA is TGTGCCAGCAGCTTAATCGTAAATAATTCACCCCTCCACTTT. This encodes CASSLIVNNSPLHF.

The chain couples TRBV5-1 to TRBJ2-3; TRBD2 agrees at 8 bases. The length of the CDR3 is 16 residues. Unmatched junction bases numbered 3, after V lost 0 bases and J lost 0 bases. Per germline, CDR1 SGHRS and CDR2 YFSETQ. The DNA for the CDR3 is TGCGCCAGCAGCTTGGGACTAGCGCAGAGCACAGATACGCAGTATTTT. Protein sequence: CASSLGLAQSTDTQYF.

This chain joins TRBV2 and TRBJ2-7; 8 positions agree with TRBD2. Per germline, CDR1 SNHLY and CDR2 FYNNEI. This CDR3 contains 17 residues. After removal of 2 bases from V and 6 bases from J, the junction contained 15 bases not matched to a gene. In DNA form, the CDR3 reads TGTGCCAGCAGTGAACGGCTTTGGGCGGGAGGTTGGGGCGAGCAGTACTTC. This gives the protein CASSERLWAGGWGEQYF.

The chain uses TRBV6-5 and TRBJ2-7; 7 nucleotides match TRBD2. Germline V lookup: CDR1 MNHEY, CDR2 SVGAGI. V lost 8 bases to trimming and J lost 0 bases; unmatched junction nucleotides: 10. The CDR3 loop spans 15 amino acids. CDR3 loop: CASGRMLADSYEQYF. The CDR3 nucleotides read TGTGCCAGCGGAAGGATGCTAGCGGACTCCTACGAGCAGTACTTC.

This clone has just a few counts. The rearrangement uses TRBV7-3 and TRBJ2-3, with unresolved D. With 5 bases removed from V and 4 bases from J, the gap between germline ends came to 10 bases. This CDR3 comprises 13 residues. Germline CDR1 is SGHTA and CDR2 is FQGTGA. CDR3 sequence: CASSPAQADTQYF. CDR3 DNA: TGTGCCAGCAGCCCCGCACAAGCAGATACGCAGTATTTT.

The chain is built from TRBV28 and TRBJ2-3; TRBD1 matches 9 bases. Germline CDR1 is MDHEN and CDR2 is SYDVKM. The CDR3 is 17 residues long. The J segment lost 4 bases and the V segment lost 6 bases, leaving 14 bases of the junction unmatched. CDR3 in amino acids: CASRSLGQGLGADTQYF. CDR3 in DNA: TGTGCCAGCAGGAGCCTGGGACAGGGTTTAGGGGCAGATACGCAGTATTTT.

The chain carries TRBV7-9 and TRBJ2-2; a possible D gene is TRBD1 (5 bases). Germline V lookup: CDR1 SEHNR, CDR2 FQNEAQ (reference sequence). This CDR3 has 13 amino acids. Deletions cut 7 bases from V and 6 bases from J, with 12 bases between. Here the CDR3 reads CASIFPGSGELFF. The DNA of the CDR3 is TGTGCCAGCATTTTTCCAGGGTCCGGGGAGCTGTTTTTT.

This clone is a singleton in its sample. V usage is TRBV9 and J usage is TRBJ2-1, with 11 bases fitting TRBD2. V dropped 3 bases and J dropped 4; count of bases not matched to a gene: 12. From germline, CDR1 is SGDLS and CDR2 YYNGEE. This CDR3 has 18 residues. CDR3 coding DNA: TGTGCCAGCAGCGGAGAACCGGGACTAGCGGATAGATACAATGAGCAGTTCTTC. Protein sequence: CASSGEPGLADRYNEQFF.

This chain uses TRBV6-5 with TRBJ1-1, with 7 bases lining up with TRBD1. The CDR3 has 13 amino acids. In germline, CDR1 is MNHEY, CDR2 SVGAGI. V dropped 5 bases and J dropped 5; count of bases not matched to a gene: 5. DNA for the CDR3: TGTGCCAGCAGTACCACAGGGGATACTGAAGCTTTCTTT. Translating gives CASSTTGDTEAFF.

The chain links TRBV2 to TRBJ2-3; 11 nucleotides match TRBD2. Germline CDR1 reads SNHLY; CDR2 reads FYNNEI. Unmatched junction bases numbered 11, after V lost 7 bases and J lost 5 bases. This CDR3 region has 16 residues. The CDR3 loop is CASIRTLAGAQDTQYF. The CDR3 bases are TGTGCCAGCATCCGAACACTAGCGGGAGCCCAAGATACGCAGTATTTT.

The chain joins TRBV7-8 to TRBJ1-3, with D hard to call. V dropped 2 bases and J dropped 0 bases, with 5 bases sitting between them. From germline, CDR1 is SGHVS and CDR2 FQNEAQ. The CDR3 runs 14 residues. For the CDR3, the DNA is TGTGCCAGCAGCTTATACGGCTCTGGAAACACCATATATTTT. This sequence encodes CASSLYGSGNTIYF.

The CDR3 reads CASSFRGGSTSEQYF. CDR3 DNA sequence: TGTGCCAGCAGCTTTCGGGGCGGGAGTACGAGTGAGCAGTACTTC. The chain combines TRBV5-4 with TRBJ2-7; 7 bases line up with TRBD2. The V and J ends lost 2 bases and 7 bases, in that order; junction bases with no gene match: 12. Germline values: CDR1 SGHNT, CDR2 YYREEE (reference sequence). The CDR3 covers 15 residues.

The chain links TRBV30 to TRBJ1-4, with a possible D match to TRBD1 (5 bases). The CDR3 loop spans 13 amino acids. V lost 2 bases and J 8 bases, leaving 12 bases between the germline ends. The germline V gene encodes CDR1 GTSNPN and CDR2 SVGIG (reference sequence). The CDR3 nucleotides read TGTGCCTGGAGTTCGGGACCCTTGGAAAAACTGTTTTTT. It specifies CAWSSGPLEKLFF.

The V gene is TRBV18, the J gene TRBJ1-1; D not resolved. Germline-derived CDR1 and CDR2 are KGHSH and LQKENI. The CDR3 has 16 amino acids. V lost 3 bases to trimming and J lost 1 base, with 15 bases between them. Written as DNA, the CDR3 is TGTGCCAGCTCACCCCCCAGCGGTCGAGGGAACACTGAAGCTTTCTTT. Translated, it gives CASSPPSGRGNTEAFF. Together with reference TRBV18 and TRBJ1-1, the CDR3 gives the full variable domain: NAGVMQNPRHLVRRRGQEARLRCSPMKGHSHVYWYRQLPEEGLKFMVYLQKENIIDESGMPKERFSAEFPKEGPSILRIQQVVRGDSAAYFCASSPPSGRGNTEAFFGQGTRLTVV.

The gene calls are TRBV5-6 and TRBJ2-5, with 9 bases that match TRBD2. CDR3 size: 11 residues. V gave up 8 bases and J gave up 4 bases; unmatched junction bases: 0. CDR1 SGHDT and CDR2 YYEEEE come from the germline V gene. The CDR3 sequence is CASSGGETQYF. The CDR3 nucleotides are TGTGCCAGTAGCGGGGGAGAGACCCAGTACTTC.

This clone was found once. V gene TRBV3-1 (or the pseudogene TRBV3-2) combines with J gene TRBJ1-1, with a weak D call TRBD1 (5 bases). The CDR3 runs 14 residues. Germline V gene data show CDR1 as LGHDT and CDR2 as YNNKEL (reference sequence). Trimming left V 5 bases short and J 1 base short, with 11 bases between. CDR3 sequence: CASSWSDRNTEAFF. The CDR3, as DNA: TGTGCCAGCAGCTGGTCTGACAGGAACACTGAAGCTTTCTTT.

This clone was counted a few times. V gene TRBV10-3 combines with J gene TRBJ2-7; 7 positions agree with TRBD2. The CDR3 is 13 amino acids. Trimming at V came to 0 bases and at J to 10 bases, leaving 6 bases not matched to a gene. The germline CDR1 and CDR2 sequences are ENHRY and SYGVKD. CDR3 protein: CAISESGGGKQYF. The CDR3 coding sequence is TGTGCCATCAGTGAGTCCGGCGGGGGTAAACAGTACTTC.

This clone was observed once. The V call is TRBV27, the J call TRBJ2-1; weak D call: TRBD2 (5 bases). Looked up from germline, CDR1 is MNHEY and CDR2 is SMNVEV (reference sequence). V was trimmed by 4 bases and J by 4 bases, leaving 11 bases between them. The CDR3 has 14 residues. The CDR3 region is CASSSRRLYNEQFF. The CDR3 DNA reads as TGTGCCAGCAGTTCCAGAAGACTATACAATGAGCAGTTCTTC.

The V gene is TRBV5-1, the J gene TRBJ2-3; 8 bases fit TRBD2. Germline CDR1 and CDR2: SGHRS and YFSETQ. J lost 5 bases, V lost 2 bases, and 4 bases had no gene match. The CDR3 has 14 residues. CDR3 region: CASSFGGAGDTQYF. CDR3 nucleotides: TGCGCCAGCAGCTTCGGGGGGGCAGGAGATACGCAGTATTTT.

This clone was found once. The CDR3 is CSVSRTGAYNEQFF. CDR3 nucleotides: TGCAGCGTTTCGAGGACAGGTGCCTACAATGAGCAGTTCTTC. The chain joins TRBV29-1 to TRBJ2-1; 7 bases fit TRBD1. Per germline, CDR1 SQVTM and CDR2 ANQGSEA. The CDR3 is made up of 14 amino acids. Germline trimming cut 5 bases from V and 2 bases from J; bases unmatched to any gene: 6.

The chain joins TRBV25-1 to TRBJ2-3, with TRBD2 identical over 8 bases. Trimming cost V 11 bases and J 9 bases; bases outside gene matches: 10. The germline V gene has CDR1 MGHDK and CDR2 SYGVNS. The CDR3 covers 12 residues. In DNA, the CDR3 is TGTGCCGCCGGGGGGGGACTCGGCACGCAGTATTTT. As protein: CAAGGGLGTQYF.

The J gene is TRBJ2-1, the V gene TRBV5-1; tentatively, D is TRBD2 (6 bases). Germline CDR1 is SGHRS and CDR2 is YFSETQ. The V end lost 0 bases, the J end lost 6 bases, and 19 bases lay between the germline ends. This CDR3 contains 17 residues. CDR3 in amino acids: CASSLGGLPAGGNEQFF. The CDR3 region has the DNA TGCGCCAGCAGCTTGGGTGGTCTTCCCGCCGGGGGCAATGAGCAGTTCTTC.

V usage is TRBV19 and J usage is TRBJ2-1, with TRBD2 matching over 12 bases. This CDR3 has 15 amino acids. Unmatched junction bases numbered 9, after V lost 7 bases and J lost 8 bases. Looked up from germline, CDR1 is LNHDA and CDR2 is SQIVND (reference sequence). The CDR3 nucleotides are TGTGCCAGTATGCTAGCGGGGGGGCTTTTCTATGAGCAGTTCTTC. This gives the protein CASMLAGGLFYEQFF. Full variable domain (outside the CDR3, taken from reference TRBV19 and TRBJ2-1): DGGITQSPKYLFRKEGQNVTLSCEQNLNHDAMYWYRQDPGQGLRLIYYSQIVNDFQKGDIAEGYSVSREKKESFPLTVTSAQKNPTAFYLCASMLAGGLFYEQFFGPGTRLTVL.

This chain connects TRBV18 to TRBJ1-4; D ambiguous. From germline, CDR1 is KGHSH and CDR2 LQKENI. The CDR3 extends over 13 amino acids. The V end was cut by 1 base, the J end by 7 bases, with 7 bases between. The CDR3 sequence: CASSPQRSEKLFF. CDR3 DNA sequence: TGTGCCAGCTCACCACAAAGGTCTGAAAAACTGTTTTTT.